This entry lists 26 T cell receptor beta chains sequenced from one sample in a study of shared clonotypes between healthy human individuals. Selected positively for CCR7 and CD45RO-negative, naive CD8 cells excluded terminally differentiated effector memory CD45RA+ cells. Profiling relied on immunoSEQ multiplex PCR, and the TCRdb table lists in-frame clones only, not all of them. The table includes under 2,000,000 clones, approximately 95% detected once. The sequenced sample was naive CD8+ T cells sorted from blood. These receptors all stem from a man younger than 35 in good health.

This chain links TRBV28 with TRBJ2-2; D is perhaps TRBD1 (5 bases). This CDR3 region has 14 residues. The germline V gene has CDR1 MDHEN and CDR2 SYDVKM. V lost 7 bases, J lost 1 base, and 10 bases lay in between. This CDR3 is CASTLTGNTGELFF. In DNA form, the CDR3 reads TGTGCCAGCACCCTAACAGGGAACACCGGGGAGCTGTTTTTT.

This clone was counted a single time. The CDR3 is CASSLSDRAYEQYF. The CDR3 bases are TGTGCCAGCAGTCTCTCCGACAGAGCCTACGAGCAGTACTTC. This sequence joins TRBV6-6 and TRBJ2-7; D might be TRBD1 (5 bases). V was cut by 5 bases and J by 2 bases, with 13 bases left in between. The length of the CDR3 is 14 residues. Per the germline V gene, CDR1 is MNHNY and CDR2 is SVGAGI (reference sequence).

This clone was detected only once. The rearrangement uses TRBV7-2 and TRBJ2-7; 8 bases line up with TRBD1. V was clipped by 7 bases and J by 3 bases; unmatched bases: 11. This CDR3 contains 15 residues. Germline CDR1 is SGHTA and CDR2 is FQGNSA. CDR3 protein: CASTEVGTGVYEQYF. The CDR3 DNA follows: TGTGCCAGCACCGAAGTCGGGACAGGAGTCTACGAGCAGTACTTC.

The CDR3 region is CATSRALGSGNTIYF. DNA for the CDR3: TGTGCCACCAGCAGAGCCCTTGGGTCTGGAAACACCATATATTTT. This chain connects TRBV15 to TRBJ1-3; D gene unclear. The V and J ends lost 1 base and 1 base respectively, with 8 bases between them. Germline CDR1 is LNHNV and CDR2 is YYDKDF (reference sequence). The CDR3 runs to 15 residues.

This chain connects TRBV5-1 to TRBJ2-1; 10 bases are a match to TRBD2. Germline V gene data show CDR1 as SGHRS and CDR2 as YFSETQ. The CDR3 extends over 16 amino acids. The ends lost 0 bases at V and 7 bases at J; junction bases unmatched: 7. CDR3 bases: TGCGCCAGCAGCTTGGATTGGGCTAGCGGGAGAAATGAGCAGTTCTTC. The encoded protein is CASSLDWASGRNEQFF.

CDR3: CASSQGTGAAYEQYF. Written as DNA, the CDR3 is TGTGCCAGCAGCCAAGGGACAGGGGCCGCCTACGAGCAGTACTTC. V usage is TRBV14 and J usage is TRBJ2-7; 9 bases agree with TRBD1. V gave up 1 base and J gave up 2 bases; unmatched junction bases: 3. This CDR3 has 15 amino acids. From germline, CDR1 is SGHDN and CDR2 FVKESK. The entire variable domain, with the rest obtained from reference TRBV14 and TRBJ2-7, is as follows: EAGVTQFPSHSVIEKGQTVTLRCDPISGHDNLYWYRRVMGKEIKFLLHFVKESKQDESGMPNNRFLAERTGGTYSTLKVQPAELEDSGVYFCASSQGTGAAYEQYFGPGTRLTVT.

The chain uses TRBV9 and TRBJ2-1; D may be TRBD1 or TRBD2 (5 bases each). Between the trimmed V and J ends, which lost 4 bases and 7 bases, there was a span of 18 bases. CDR1 and CDR2 (germline): SGDLS, YYNGEE. This CDR3 region has 15 residues. Written as DNA, the CDR3 is TGTGCCAGCAGCTTCCGGGACGAGGAGTATAATGAGCAGTTCTTC. It codes for CASSFRDEEYNEQFF.

The chain recombines TRBV27 with TRBJ1-6, with D unclear. Germline CDR1 reads MNHEY; CDR2 reads SMNVEV (reference sequence). The CDR3 extends over 13 amino acids. V shed 7 bases and J shed 10 bases, with 14 bases lying between them. CDR3 nucleotide sequence: TGTGCCAGCACCCCGGACCATTTCTCACCCCTCCACTTT. Translation gives CASTPDHFSPLHF.

The rearrangement joins TRBV7-2 to TRBJ1-3; D is unclear. Trimming took off 5 bases at V and 0 bases at J, with 8 bases between the two ends. In germline, CDR1 is SGHTA, CDR2 FQGNSA. This CDR3 has 14 amino acids. For the CDR3, the DNA is TGTGCCAGCAGCCGAGCAGACTCTGGAAACACCATATATTTT. Translated: CASSRADSGNTIYF.

The chain links TRBV10-2 to TRBJ2-5; maybe TRBD1 (6 bases). Trimming took 4 bases from V and 6 from J, leaving 18 bases between them. Germline CDR1 reads WSHSY; CDR2 reads SAAADI. The CDR3 length is 15 residues. In DNA, the CDR3 is TGCGCCAGCAGTGCCCAACAGGGTACCGGGCAGACCCAGTACTTC. This encodes CASSAQQGTGQTQYF.

The chain recombines TRBV7-2 with TRBJ2-2; 10 bases map to TRBD2. The CDR3 extends over 16 amino acids. CDR1 is SGHTA, CDR2 FQGNSA, per germline. Trimming took 5 bases from V and 7 from J; bases not matched to a gene: 10. For the CDR3, the DNA is TGTGCCAGCAGCCACTCTAGCGGGAGAGGTGACGGGGAGCTGTTTTTT. Protein: CASSHSSGRGDGELFF.

This sequence joins TRBV7-2 and TRBJ1-1; D ambiguous. The CDR3 extends over 14 amino acids. The germline V and J ends were trimmed by 5 bases and 1 base, with 11 bases remaining between them. The germline gives CDR1 SGHTA, CDR2 FQGNSA. In DNA form, the CDR3 reads TGTGCCAGCAGCGTCGAGGAGGGGAACACTGAAGCTTTCTTT. Translating gives CASSVEEGNTEAFF. The whole variable domain, filled in from reference TRBV7-2 and TRBJ1-1, reads GAGVSQSPSNKVTEKGKDVELRCDPISGHTALYWYRQSLGQGLEFLIYFQGNSAPDKSGLPSDRFSAERTGGSVSTLTIQRTQQEDSAVYLCASSVEEGNTEAFFGQGTRLTVV.

V gene TRBV11-2 combines with J gene TRBJ2-1, with 12 bases aligning to TRBD2. Germline V gives CDR1 SGHAT, CDR2 FQNNGV. CDR3 length equals 17 residues. V was clipped by 0 bases and J by 10 bases; unmatched bases: 10. The CDR3 region has the DNA TGTGCCAGCAGCTTAGAGCCCTCCGGACTAGCGGGGTACGAGCAGTTCTTC. It translates to CASSLEPSGLAGYEQFF.

This clone was seen once. This chain links TRBV27 with TRBJ2-1; 8 nucleotides line up with TRBD1. The CDR3 has 12 amino acids. Germline V gives CDR1 MNHEY, CDR2 SMNVEV (reference sequence). J was trimmed by 10 bases and V by 6 bases; bases with no gene match: 5. CDR3 coding DNA: TGTGCCAGCAGGGCAGGGGGCACGGAGCAGTTCTTC. This codes for CASRAGGTEQFF.

For the CDR3, the DNA is TGTGCCAGCAGCCAAGGCGGCAATCGCGAGACCCAGTACTTC. Translated: CASSQGGNRETQYF. V gene TRBV14 combines with J gene TRBJ2-5; no clear D gene. CDR1 is SGHDN and CDR2 is FVKESK in the germline V gene. V lost 1 base and J 5 bases, leaving 11 bases between the germline ends. The CDR3 extends over 14 amino acids.

The rearrangement links TRBV28 to TRBJ1-1, with D hard to call. The CDR3 length is 13 residues. Germline V gene lookup returns CDR1 MDHEN and CDR2 SYDVKM. V lost 7 bases and J 4 bases, leaving 13 bases between the germline ends. CDR3 in DNA: TGTGCCAGCACCATGGAGGGTTCCACTGAAGCTTTCTTT. It yields the protein CASTMEGSTEAFF.

This chain joins TRBV30 and TRBJ2-2; perhaps TRBD1 as D (5 bases). Looked up from germline, CDR1 is GTSNPN and CDR2 is SVGIG (reference sequence). V lost 4 bases to trimming and J lost 6 bases, with 9 bases between them. The CDR3 sequence is 12 residues long. CDR3: CAWTLGAGELFF. The CDR3 coding sequence is TGTGCCTGGACGTTAGGGGCCGGGGAGCTGTTTTTT.

V and J are TRBV7-9 and TRBJ1-2; TRBD1 is a possible D gene (5 bases). V was shortened by 5 bases and J by 2 bases, with 15 bases between the two germline ends. Per the germline V gene, CDR1 is SEHNR and CDR2 is FQNEAQ (reference sequence). The CDR3 consists of 15 residues. The CDR3 sequence: CASSGPTETNYGYTF. The CDR3 DNA is TGTGCCAGCAGCGGGCCGACAGAAACAAACTATGGCTACACCTTC.

This CDR3 is CASSLIGGGYTF. The CDR3 DNA follows: TGTGCCAGCAGCTTAATTGGTGGAGGCTACACCTTC. The chain uses TRBV11-1 and TRBJ1-2; D is unresolved. Germline V gene data show CDR1 as SGHAT and CDR2 as FQDESV (reference sequence). This CDR3 contains 12 residues. Trimming left V 2 bases short and J 8 bases short, with 9 bases between. The whole variable domain, remainder taken from reference TRBV11-1 and TRBJ1-2, is EAEVAQSPRYKITEKSQAVAFWCDPISGHATLYWYRQILGQGPELLVQFQDESVVDDSQLPKDRFSAERLKGVDSTLKIQPAELGDSAMYLCASSLIGGGYTFGSGTRLTVV.

The chain has TRBV6-5 and TRBJ2-7, with 9 bases lining up with TRBD2. The CDR3 totals 14 residues. CDR1 is MNHEY and CDR2 is SVGAGI in the germline V gene. V shed 5 bases, J shed 3 bases, and the junction held 5 bases outside the gene matches. CDR3 coding DNA: TGTGCCAGCAGTGAGAGCGGGGGGATCTACGAGCAGTACTTC. This codes for CASSESGGIYEQYF.

This chain connects TRBV7-9 to TRBJ1-1; 7 nucleotides align to TRBD1. V lost 5 bases and J lost 0; bases outside the gene matches: 9. Germline assignment: CDR1 SEHNR and CDR2 FQNEAQ (reference sequence). This CDR3 has 16 residues. Here the CDR3 reads CASSPRGGAMNTEAFF. The CDR3 nucleotides are TGTGCCAGCAGCCCCAGGGGGGGGGCAATGAACACTGAAGCTTTCTTT.

The rearrangement joins TRBV19 to TRBJ1-3, with unresolved D. CDR1 LNHDA and CDR2 SQIVND come from the germline V gene (reference sequence). There are 15 residues in the CDR3. The V end was cut by 5 bases, the J end by 0 bases, with 11 bases between. CDR3 protein: CASSPVHSSGNTIYF. The CDR3 coding sequence is TGTGCCAGTAGTCCTGTACACAGCTCTGGAAACACCATATATTTT.

J is TRBJ2-2 and V is TRBV13; 8 bases map to TRBD1. CDR3 length: 17 residues. Trimming at V came to 5 bases and at J to 5 bases, leaving 13 bases not matched to a gene. From germline, CDR1 is PRHDT and CDR2 FYEKMQ (reference sequence). As DNA, the CDR3 is TGTGCCAGCAGCGAGAAATTGACAGGGGCTCCTACCGGGGAGCTGTTTTTT. Protein: CASSEKLTGAPTGELFF. Full variable domain (missing parts from reference TRBV13 and TRBJ2-2): AAGVIQSPRHLIKEKRETATLKCYPIPRHDTVYWYQQGPGQDPQFLISFYEKMQSDKGSIPDRFSAQQFSDYHSELNMSSLELGDSALYFCASSEKLTGAPTGELFFGEGSRLTVL.

For this clone: This sample also contains other DNA sequences that code for the same CDR3. J is TRBJ2-7 and V is TRBV5-1, with 7 bases lining up with TRBD1. The CDR3 loop spans 14 amino acids. The trim removed 0 bases at V and 3 bases at J, leaving 3 bases unmatched. CDR1 SGHRS and CDR2 YFSETQ come from the germline V gene. The CDR3 nucleotides are TGCGCCAGCAGCTTGGGACAGGGTATCTACGAGCAGTACTTC. Protein product: CASSLGQGIYEQYF.

CDR3 DNA: TGTGCCAGCAGCGTAGATGATAGCGGGGGGCCCGTCACAGATACGCAGTATTTT. It is translated as CASSVDDSGGPVTDTQYF. The chain carries TRBV9 and TRBJ2-3; the match to TRBD2 covers 10 bases. This CDR3 is built from 18 residues. V was clipped by 0 bases and J by 2 bases; unmatched bases: 9. Looked up from germline, CDR1 is SGDLS and CDR2 is YYNGEE.

The V and J genes are TRBV27 and TRBJ2-2; D gene ambiguous. Germline V gene data show CDR1 as MNHEY and CDR2 as SMNVEV (reference sequence). With 8 bases removed from V and 1 base from J, the gap between germline ends came to 8 bases. This CDR3 contains 13 residues. In DNA form, the CDR3 reads TGTGCCAGCTACCGAAGGAACACCGGGGAGCTGTTTTTT. This translates into CASYRRNTGELFF.